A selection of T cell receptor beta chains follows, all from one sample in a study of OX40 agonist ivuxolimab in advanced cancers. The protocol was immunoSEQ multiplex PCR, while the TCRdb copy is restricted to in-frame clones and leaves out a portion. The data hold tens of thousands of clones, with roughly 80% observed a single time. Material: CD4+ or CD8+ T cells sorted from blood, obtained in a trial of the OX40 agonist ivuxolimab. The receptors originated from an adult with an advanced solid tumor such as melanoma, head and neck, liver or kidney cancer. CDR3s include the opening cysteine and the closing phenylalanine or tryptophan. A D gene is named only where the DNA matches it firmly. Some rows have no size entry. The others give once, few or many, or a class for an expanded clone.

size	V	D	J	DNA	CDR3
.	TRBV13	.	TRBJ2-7	TGTGCCAGCAGCTTAAGGGGCCACGAGCAGTACTTC	CASSLRGHEQYF
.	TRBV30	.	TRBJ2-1	TGTGCCTGGAGTGGATTACCGGGGGTGAATCGGAATGAGCAGTTCTTC	CAWSGLPGVNRNEQFF
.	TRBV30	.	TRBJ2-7	TGTGCGGCGGAGGCGGGCTGGTACGAGCAGTACTTC	CAAEAGWYEQYF
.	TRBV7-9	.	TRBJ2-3	TGTGCCAGCAGCTTAGACGGGGAGATCACAGATACGCAGTATTTT	CASSLDGEITDTQYF
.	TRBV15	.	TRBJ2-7	TGTGCCACCAGCAGACTTCCCCAGAGCTCCTACGAGCAGTACTTC	CATSRLPQSSYEQYF
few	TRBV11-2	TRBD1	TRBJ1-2	TGTGCCAGCAGCCCAATAACCGGGACAGGGGGCCGGGGTGGCTACACCTTC	CASSPITGTGGRGGYTF
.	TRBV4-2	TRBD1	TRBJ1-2	TGTGCCAGCAGCCAAGATCTCGGGGACAGGGTCTATGGCTACACCTTC	CASSQDLGDRVYGYTF
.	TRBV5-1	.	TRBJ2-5	TGCGCCAGCAGCTTACAGGGCCTTCGCGCGGAGACCCAGTACTTC	CASSLQGLRAETQYF
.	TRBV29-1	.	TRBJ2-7	TGCAGCGTTGGAGTCTCCTACGAGCAGTACTTC	CSVGVSYEQYF
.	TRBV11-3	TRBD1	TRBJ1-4	TGTGCCAGCAGCCCTGGACAGGCAACTAATGAAAAACTGTTTTTT	CASSPGQATNEKLFF
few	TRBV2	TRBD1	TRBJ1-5	TGTGCCAGCAGGGGGGGACAGGGGTTCAATCAGCCCCAGCATTTT	CASRGGQGFNQPQHF
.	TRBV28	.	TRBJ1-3	TGTGCCAGCAGGCCACAGGCGAGCTCTGGAAACACCATATATTTT	CASRPQASSGNTIYF
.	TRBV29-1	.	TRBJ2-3	TGCAGCGTTGAAATCCCTGGGACAGATACGCAGTATTTT	CSVEIPGTDTQYF
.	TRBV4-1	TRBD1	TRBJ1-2	TGCGCCAGCAGCCACCTGGGGACAGCCCAGGACTATGGCTACACCTTC	CASSHLGTAQDYGYTF
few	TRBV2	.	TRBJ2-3	TGTGCCAGCAGCTACGCAGGAGATACGCAGTATTTT	CASSYAGDTQYF
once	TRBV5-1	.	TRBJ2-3	TGCGCCAGCAGCTTGGAGGATGGGATCACAGATACGCAGTATTTT	CASSLEDGITDTQYF
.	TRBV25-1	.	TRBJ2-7	TGTGCCAGCAGCATCCGGGAGTCCTACGAGCAGTACTTC	CASSIRESYEQYF
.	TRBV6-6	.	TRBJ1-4	TGTGCCAGCAGGTTGGACGCGGCTAATGAAAAACTGTTTTTT	CASRLDAANEKLFF
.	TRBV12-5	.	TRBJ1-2	TGTGCTAGTGAGATAGACAGGCAAACGGGCTATGGCTACACCTTC	CASEIDRQTGYGYTF
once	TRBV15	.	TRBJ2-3	TGTGCCACCAGCAGAACGGGGGACACAGATACGCAGTATTTT	CATSRTGDTDTQYF
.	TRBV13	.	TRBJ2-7	TGTGCCAGCAGCTTAGGTCGATACGAGCAGTACTTC	CASSLGRYEQYF
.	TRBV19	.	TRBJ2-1	TGTGCCAGTAGTCACCCCGGGCCGCCAAATGAGCAGTTCTTC	CASSHPGPPNEQFF
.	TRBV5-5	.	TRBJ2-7	TGTGCCAGCAGCTCCTCGAGGGGATGGAGCGAGCCATACGAGCAGTACTTC	CASSSSRGWSEPYEQYF
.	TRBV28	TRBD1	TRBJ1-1	TGTGCCAGCACCCCCCTGCCGGGCAGGGGGCGTGGAGAAGCTTTCTTT	CASTPLPGRGRGEAFF
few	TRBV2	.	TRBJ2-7	TGTGCCAGCACCCCGACGGGCGAGCAGTACTTC	CASTPTGEQYF
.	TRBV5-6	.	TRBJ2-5	TGTGCCAGCAGCTTGGAGGAGGGGTTCGGCCAAGAGACCCAGTACTTC	CASSLEEGFGQETQYF
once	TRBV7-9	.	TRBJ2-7	TGTGCCAGCAGCCATGGGGACCGCTCCTACGAGCAGTACTTC	CASSHGDRSYEQYF
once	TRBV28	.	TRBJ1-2	TGTGCCAGCAGCTATAACGGGGCGGGCGGCTACACCTTC	CASSYNGAGGYTF
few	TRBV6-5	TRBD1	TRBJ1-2	TGTGCCAGCAGTTCTTTCGACAGGGAGGATGGCTACACCTTC	CASSSFDREDGYTF
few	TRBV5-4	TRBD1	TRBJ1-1	TGTGCCAGCAGGCGCCCCGGGACAGGGAACACTGAAGCTTTCTTT	CASRRPGTGNTEAFF
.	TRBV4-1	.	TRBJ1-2	TGCGCCAGCAGCCAAGATGCCCACCCCAGACTGGGCTATGGCTACACCTTC	CASSQDAHPRLGYGYTF
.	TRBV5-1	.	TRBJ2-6	TGCGCCAGCAGCTTACAGGGAGATGGGGCCAACGTCCTGACTTTC	CASSLQGDGANVLTF
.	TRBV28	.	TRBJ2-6	TGTGCCAGCAGTTTCTACTCTGGGGCCAACGTCCTGACTTTC	CASSFYSGANVLTF
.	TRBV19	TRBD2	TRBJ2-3	TGTGCCAGTAGTATGGGACTAGGCGCAGATACGCAGTATTTT	CASSMGLGADTQYF
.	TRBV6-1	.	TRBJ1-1	TGTGCCAGCAGTGAAGCGATCGGGGAAAGGTGGGCTTTCTTT	CASSEAIGERWAFF
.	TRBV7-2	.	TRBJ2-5	.	CASTSAGGNQETQYF
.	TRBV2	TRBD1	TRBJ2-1	TGTGCCAGCAGTGTACAGGGGGTACAGTTCTTC	CASSVQGVQFF
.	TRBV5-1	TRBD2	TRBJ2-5	TGCGCCAGCAGCTTGGAGACTAGCGGGGGGGCTCGGGAGACCCAGTACTTC	CASSLETSGGARETQYF
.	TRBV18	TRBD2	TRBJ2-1	TGTGCCAGCTCACCCCCGGGGACTAGTGATGAGCAGTTCTTC	CASSPPGTSDEQFF
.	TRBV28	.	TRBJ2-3	TGTGCCAGCAGTTTAACTTCCATAACAGATACGCAGTATTTT	CASSLTSITDTQYF
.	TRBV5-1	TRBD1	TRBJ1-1	TGCGCCAGCAGCCCCATAGGACAGGGATTTAGTGAAGCTTTCTTT	CASSPIGQGFSEAFF
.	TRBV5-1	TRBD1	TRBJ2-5	TGCGCCAGCAGCTTCTCACAGGGGCTGGGAGAGACCCAGTACTTC	CASSFSQGLGETQYF
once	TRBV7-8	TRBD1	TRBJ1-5	TGTGCCAGCAGCCTCCGGGACAGGGGAGCGCAGGGAGGCAATCAGCCCCAGCATTTT	CASSLRDRGAQGGNQPQHF
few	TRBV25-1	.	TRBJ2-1	TGTGCCAGCAGTGAGGAAGGCCGGGCCAATGAGCAGTTCTTC	CASSEEGRANEQFF
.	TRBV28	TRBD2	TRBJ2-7	TGTGCCAGCAGTTTATGGGAAGCGGGACCCTACGAGCAGTACTTC	CASSLWEAGPYEQYF
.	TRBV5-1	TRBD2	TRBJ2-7	TGCGCCAGCAGCTTGGGTACTAGCGGGAGACACGAGCAGTACTTC	CASSLGTSGRHEQYF
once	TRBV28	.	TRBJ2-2	TGTGCCAGCAGGGAAGACAGCTCCGGGGAGCTGTTTTTT	CASREDSSGELFF
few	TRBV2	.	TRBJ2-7	TGTGCCAGCACAGACAGGCGGAACGAGCAGTACTTC	CASTDRRNEQYF
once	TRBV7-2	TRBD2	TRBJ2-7	TGTGCCAGCAGCTTTGGGGGAGGGGTTTACGAGCAGTACTTC	CASSFGGGVYEQYF
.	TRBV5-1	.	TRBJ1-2	TGCGCCAGCAGCTTGGATCCCGCAGGGAACTATGGCTACACCTTC	CASSLDPAGNYGYTF
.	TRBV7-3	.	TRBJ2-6	TGTGCCAGCAGCTTGCATACCACCTCTGGGGCCAACGTCCTGACTTTC	CASSLHTTSGANVLTF
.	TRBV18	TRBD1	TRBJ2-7	TGTGCCAGCTCAACTAGCCGGGACAGGCGCTACGAGCAGTACTTC	CASSTSRDRRYEQYF
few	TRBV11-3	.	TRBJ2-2	TGTGCCAGCAGCGGCACCGGGGAGCTGTTTTTT	CASSGTGELFF
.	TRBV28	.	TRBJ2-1	TGTGCCAGCAGTCTACTACGCAATGAGCAGTTCTTC	CASSLLRNEQFF
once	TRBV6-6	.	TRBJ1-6	TGTGCCAGCAGCGCCGTAAATTCACCCCTCCACTTT	CASSAVNSPLHF
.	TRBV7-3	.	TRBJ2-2	TGTGCCAGCAGCCCCTCTCGGAACACCGGGGAGCTGTTTTTT	CASSPSRNTGELFF
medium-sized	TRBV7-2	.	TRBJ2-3	TGTGCCAGCAGCTTATGGGCGAGTGCCACAGATACGCAGTATTTT	CASSLWASATDTQYF
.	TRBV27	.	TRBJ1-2	TGTGCCAGCAGTTTAATCAGGGGCTTAGTTGGCTACACCTTC	CASSLIRGLVGYTF
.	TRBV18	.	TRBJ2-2	TGTGCCAGCTCACCATGGACGGTGGGCACCGGGGAGCTGTTTTTT	CASSPWTVGTGELFF